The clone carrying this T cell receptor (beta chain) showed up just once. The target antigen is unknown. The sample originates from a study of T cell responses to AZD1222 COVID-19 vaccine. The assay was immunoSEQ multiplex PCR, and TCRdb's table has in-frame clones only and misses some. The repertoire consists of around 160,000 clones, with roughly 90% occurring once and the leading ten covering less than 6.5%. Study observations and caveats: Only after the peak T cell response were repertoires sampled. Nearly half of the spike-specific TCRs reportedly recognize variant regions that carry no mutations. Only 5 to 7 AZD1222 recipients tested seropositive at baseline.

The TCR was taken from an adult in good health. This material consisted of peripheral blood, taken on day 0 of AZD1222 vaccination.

The CDR3: CASSVALWTDDTGELFF. CDR3 DNA sequence: TGTGCCAGCAGCGTAGCGTTGTGGACAGACGACACCGGGGAGCTGTTTTTT. The chain uses TRBV9 and TRBJ2-2; tentatively, D is TRBD1 (6 bases). The germline gives CDR1 SGDLS, CDR2 YYNGEE. Trimming pared 0 bases from V and 3 bases from J, leaving 15 bases between. The length of the CDR3 is 17 residues.